This T cell receptor (beta chain) was sequenced for a study of chemoradiotherapy in HPV16-positive cancers. Turning to the study itself: A couple of HPV16-positive patients' cells yielded candidate HPV-specific clones and common motifs.

Produced via immunoSEQ multiplex PCR; TCRdb's table is partial and in-frame only. The top ten hold 4.5% to 7% of the sample, which has 20,000 or so clones, 80% to 90% seen once. Repertoires were sampled repeatedly during chemoradiotherapy. Notes on the study in general: Candidate HPV-specific clones and E7-related TCR motifs grew in tumor during treatment. HPV-responsive T-cell expansion during chemoradiotherapy was linked to improved recurrence-free survival in HPV16-positive patients.

Trimming removed 6 bases from V and 6 bases from J; junction bases left unmatched: 8. The CDR3 runs 15 residues. CDR1 SNHLY and CDR2 FYNNEI come from the germline V gene. A remark on this clone: Its specificity is unknown.

This TCR derives from a human donor with HPV-associated anogenital cancer. Material: blood, obtained from a patient who underwent chemoradiotherapy. This chain links TRBV2 with TRBJ2-5; 12 bases agree with TRBD2. The CDR3, as DNA: TGTGCCAGCAGCCCCGGGACTAGCGGGTTGAAGACCCAGTACTTC. This sequence encodes CASSPGTSGLKTQYF.